The 19 T cell receptor beta chains presented below share a single source sample, sequenced in a study of blood T cells in healthy people across ages. PCR was performed a second time for about 7 to 12 cycles using a sample-barcoded 5' primer and a J-beta primer mix. TCRdb used MiXCR to reprocess the 5' RACE reads, holding one entry per CDR3 protein. The table has hundreds of thousands of distinct CDR3 sequences, around 48% seen once; the top ten hold 25% to 35%. Sequencing was carried out using blood. These receptors all come from a woman aged 55-70 years in good health.

V and J are TRBV20-1 and TRBJ1-1; tentative D call: TRBD1 (6 bases). In germline, CDR1 is DFQATT, CDR2 SNEGSKA (reference sequence). This CDR3 contains 12 residues. V lost 8 bases, J lost 2 bases, and 12 bases lay in between. CDR3 amino acids: CSYRVGNTEAFF. CDR3 nucleotides: TGCAGTTACAGGGTGGGTAACACTGAAGCTTTCTTT.

The rearrangement uses TRBV27 and TRBJ2-3; 8 bases align to TRBD2. The CDR3 is made up of 15 amino acids. The ends lost 3 bases at V and 2 bases at J; junction bases unmatched: 4. Looked up from germline, CDR1 is MNHEY and CDR2 is SMNVEV (reference sequence). Written as DNA, the CDR3 is TGTGCCAGCAGTTTGGAGCGGGGGCTCACAGATACGCAGTATTTT. Translation gives CASSLERGLTDTQYF.

The chain is built from TRBV6-6 and TRBJ2-7; D call uncertain. The V end was cut by 2 bases, the J end by 2 bases, with 10 bases between. Germline CDR1 is MNHNY and CDR2 is SVGAGI (reference sequence). The CDR3 has 14 amino acids. In DNA, the CDR3 is TGTGCCAGCAGTTACGTACTGGGGACCTACGAGCAGTACTTC. It is translated as CASSYVLGTYEQYF.

The chain carries TRBV4-3 and TRBJ2-7, with 7 positions matching TRBD1. The CDR3 loop spans 17 amino acids. Germline V gives CDR1 LGHNA, CDR2 YSLEER. V trimming: 2 bases; J trimming: 1 base; junction bases outside the gene matches: 11. DNA for the CDR3: TGCGCCAGCAGCCAACAAACCGGGACAGACAAATCCTACGAGCAGTACTTC. Translated: CASSQQTGTDKSYEQYF.

The chain has TRBV27 and TRBJ2-1, with 9 positions matching TRBD1. After removal of 6 bases from V and 3 bases from J, the junction contained 6 bases not matched to a gene. CDR3 length: 15 residues. Per germline, CDR1 MNHEY and CDR2 SMNVEV (reference sequence). CDR3 loop: CASSGRTGDYNEQFF. CDR3 coding DNA: TGTGCCAGCAGCGGCCGGACAGGGGACTACAATGAGCAGTTCTTC.

This clonotype has more than one count but fewer than ten. The chain employs TRBV7-2 and TRBJ1-1; 9 bases match TRBD1. V lost 5 bases and J lost 1; bases outside the gene matches: 5. The V gene's germline CDR1 is SGHTA and CDR2 FQGNSA. This CDR3 is 15 amino acids long. CDR3 in amino acids: CASSLHRGPNTEAFF. The CDR3 DNA is TGTGCCAGCAGCCTCCACAGGGGGCCGAACACTGAAGCTTTCTTT.

The chain joins TRBV20-1 to TRBJ1-1; 11 bases match TRBD1. Unmatched junction bases numbered 7, after V lost 3 bases and J lost 7 bases. Germline assignment: CDR1 DFQATT and CDR2 SNEGSKA (reference sequence). This CDR3 has 14 residues. The CDR3 sequence is CSASRTGGRIEAFF. CDR3 sequence (DNA): TGCAGTGCTAGTCGGACAGGGGGCAGGATTGAAGCTTTCTTT.

This clonotype appeared many times. The CDR3 loop reads CASSRRGTSGRYNEQFF. Written as DNA, the CDR3 is TGTGCCAGCAGCCGCCGAGGGACTAGCGGGAGGTACAATGAGCAGTTCTTC. V and J are TRBV5-8 and TRBJ2-1, with TRBD2 identical over 15 bases. The CDR3 loop spans 17 amino acids. Per germline, CDR1 SGHTS and CDR2 YDEGEE. Trimming removed 4 bases from V and 4 bases from J; junction bases left unmatched: 6.

The chain has TRBV4-3 and TRBJ1-6, with 7 bases identical to TRBD1. The length of the CDR3 is 16 residues. The germline V gene has CDR1 LGHNA and CDR2 YSLEER. J gave up 5 bases and V 0 bases, and 4 bases lay outside the gene matches. The CDR3 DNA sequence: TGCGCCAGCAGCCAAGAACCGGGACAGAATAATTCACCCCTCCACTTT. This codes for CASSQEPGQNNSPLHF.

The V call is TRBV2, the J call TRBJ2-7; 7 bases map to TRBD2. V gave up 2 bases and J gave up 1 base; unmatched junction bases: 5. The CDR3 consists of 15 residues. The germline V gene encodes CDR1 SNHLY and CDR2 FYNNEI. The CDR3, as DNA: TGTGCCAGCAGTGAAATAGCGGGTTTTTCCTACGAGCAGTACTTC. It specifies CASSEIAGFSYEQYF. The entire variable domain, with the rest obtained from reference TRBV2 and TRBJ2-7, is as follows: EPEVTQTPSHQVTQMGQEVILRCVPISNHLYFYWYRQILGQKVEFLVSFYNNEISEKSEIFDDQFSVERPDGSNFTLKIRSTKLEDSAMYFCASSEIAGFSYEQYFGPGTRLTVT.

In this sample, this clonotype turned up a few times. The rearrangement links TRBV7-3 to TRBJ2-3, with D uncertain. V was cut by 2 bases and J by 9 bases, with 15 bases left in between. CDR1 is SGHTA, CDR2 FQGTGA, per germline. The CDR3 runs to 14 residues. Here the CDR3 DNA reads TGTGCCAGCAGCTTAGTGGCGTCAAGTAGGACGCAGTATTTT. It translates to CASSLVASSRTQYF.

The chain employs TRBV10-3 and TRBJ2-1; perhaps TRBD2 as D (5 bases). Germline V gene data show CDR1 as ENHRY and CDR2 as SYGVKD. CDR3 length: 16 amino acids. Trimming removed 6 bases at V and 6 bases at J, with 21 bases between. CDR3 coding DNA: TGTGCCATCAGCCAACGGTCGACGGGATTCGGCAATGAGCAGTTCTTC. Its translation is CAISQRSTGFGNEQFF.

The V gene is TRBV20-1, the J gene TRBJ1-3, with TRBD1 as a possible D gene (6 bases). V lost 1 base, J lost 0 bases, and 13 bases lay in between. The germline CDR1 and CDR2 sequences are DFQATT and SNEGSKA (reference sequence). This CDR3 comprises 16 residues. The CDR3 reads CSARGGGQTSGNTIYF. The CDR3 nucleotides read TGCAGTGCTAGAGGTGGGGGGCAAACCTCTGGAAACACCATATATTTT.

The chain employs TRBV5-1 and TRBJ1-1; D uncertain. CDR1 is SGHRS and CDR2 is YFSETQ in the germline V gene. Trimming took off 4 bases at V and 5 bases at J, with 12 bases between the two ends. The CDR3 spans 13 residues. CDR3 coding DNA: TGCGCCAGCAGCACCCCTTCTCCGACTGAAGCTTTCTTT. Amino acid sequence: CASSTPSPTEAFF.

In regard to this clonotype: Germline is not matched at one junction end, which may reflect a read error. The rearrangement uses TRBV14 and TRBJ2-7, with 15 bases identical to TRBD2. The J call may be incorrect, as the DNA end agrees better with TRBJ2-5. The CDR3 spans 17 residues. Germline V gene lookup returns CDR1 SGHDN and CDR2 FVKESK. CDR3 residues: CASSPGTSGRQQGTQYF. DNA for the CDR3: TGTGCCAGCAGCCCCGGGACTAGCGGGAGGCAGCAAGGGACCCAGTACTTC.

The chain links TRBV30 to TRBJ2-7; 8 bases fit TRBD1. The CDR3 length is 14 residues. Germline V gives CDR1 GTSNPN, CDR2 SVGIG (reference sequence). V shed 3 bases, J shed 2 bases, and the junction held 6 bases outside the gene matches. CDR3 sequence: CAWRGGTGAYEQYF. CDR3 nucleotides: TGTGCCTGGAGAGGAGGGACAGGAGCCTACGAGCAGTACTTC.

This chain links TRBV9 with TRBJ1-1; 7 nucleotides line up with TRBD1. After removal of 4 bases from V and 1 base from J, the junction contained 4 bases not matched to a gene. Looked up from germline, CDR1 is SGDLS and CDR2 is YYNGEE. The CDR3 has 14 residues. CDR3 loop: CASSPTGQNTEAFF. The CDR3 nucleotides are TGTGCCAGCAGCCCGACAGGGCAGAACACTGAAGCTTTCTTT.

The rearrangement uses TRBV7-8 and TRBJ2-5; 14 bases align to TRBD2. Germline V gene sequence: CDR1 SGHVS, CDR2 FQNEAQ. The trim removed 3 bases at V and 11 bases at J, leaving 20 bases unmatched. This CDR3 contains 19 residues. CDR3 DNA sequence: TGTGCCAGCAGCTTGGTTACCGGAACCGGGACTAGCGGGAGAAATGAGCAGTACTTC. Its translation: CASSLVTGTGTSGRNEQYF.

This clonotype was counted at least ten times. The rearrangement links TRBV11-1 to TRBJ2-7; 9 bases are shared with TRBD1. This CDR3 has 15 amino acids. V trimming: 1 base; J trimming: 4 bases; junction bases outside the gene matches: 5. From germline, CDR1 is SGHAT and CDR2 FQDESV (reference sequence). CDR3 nucleotide sequence: TGTGCCAGCAGCTTAGATGTGGGACAGGGATACGAGCAGTACTTC. It codes for CASSLDVGQGYEQYF.